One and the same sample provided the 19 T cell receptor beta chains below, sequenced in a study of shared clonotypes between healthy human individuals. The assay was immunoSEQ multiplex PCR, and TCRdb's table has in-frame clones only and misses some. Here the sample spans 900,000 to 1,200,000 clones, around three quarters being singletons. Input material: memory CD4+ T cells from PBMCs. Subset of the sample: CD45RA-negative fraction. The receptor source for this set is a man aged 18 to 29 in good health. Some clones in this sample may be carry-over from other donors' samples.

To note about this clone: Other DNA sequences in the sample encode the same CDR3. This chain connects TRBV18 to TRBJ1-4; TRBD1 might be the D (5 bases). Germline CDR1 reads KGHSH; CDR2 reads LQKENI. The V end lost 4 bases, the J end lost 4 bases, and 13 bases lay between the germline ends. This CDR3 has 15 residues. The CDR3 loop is CASSRLGTDNEKLFF. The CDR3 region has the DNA TGTGCCAGCTCACGGCTCGGGACGGATAATGAAAAACTGTTTTTT.

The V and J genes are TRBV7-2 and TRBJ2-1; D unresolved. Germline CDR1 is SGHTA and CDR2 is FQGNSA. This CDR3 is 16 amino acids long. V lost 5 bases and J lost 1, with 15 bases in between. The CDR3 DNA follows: TGTGCCAGCAGCACCACGCAGTTTCAGTCCTACAATGAGCAGTTCTTC. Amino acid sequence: CASSTTQFQSYNEQFF.

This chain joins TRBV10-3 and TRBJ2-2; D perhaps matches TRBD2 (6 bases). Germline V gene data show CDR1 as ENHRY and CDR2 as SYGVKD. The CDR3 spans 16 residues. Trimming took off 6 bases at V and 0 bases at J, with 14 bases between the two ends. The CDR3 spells CAIRIRRGSNTGELFF. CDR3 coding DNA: TGTGCCATCAGGATCCGGCGGGGCTCGAACACCGGGGAGCTGTTTTTT.

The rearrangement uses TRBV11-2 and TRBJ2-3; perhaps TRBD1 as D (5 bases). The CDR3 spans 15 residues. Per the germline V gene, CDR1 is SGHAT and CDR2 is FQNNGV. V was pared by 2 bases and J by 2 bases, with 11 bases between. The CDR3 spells CASSLFRTTTDTQYF. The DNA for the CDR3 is TGTGCCAGCAGCTTATTTCGGACAACCACAGATACGCAGTATTTT.

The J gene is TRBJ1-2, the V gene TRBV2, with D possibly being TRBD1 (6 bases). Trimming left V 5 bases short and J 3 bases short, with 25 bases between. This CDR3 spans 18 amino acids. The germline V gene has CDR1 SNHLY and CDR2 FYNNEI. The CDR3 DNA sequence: TGTGCCAGCAGTCCGCAAGGGGGTCGTCTTTCGGGGGACTATGGCTACACCTTC. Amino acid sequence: CASSPQGGRLSGDYGYTF.

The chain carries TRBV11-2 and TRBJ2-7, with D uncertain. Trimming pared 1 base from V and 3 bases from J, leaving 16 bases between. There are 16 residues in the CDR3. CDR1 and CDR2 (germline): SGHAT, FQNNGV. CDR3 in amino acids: CASSLAGRGRNYEQYF. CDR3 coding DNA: TGTGCCAGCAGCTTAGCAGGTCGCGGCCGTAACTACGAGCAGTACTTC.

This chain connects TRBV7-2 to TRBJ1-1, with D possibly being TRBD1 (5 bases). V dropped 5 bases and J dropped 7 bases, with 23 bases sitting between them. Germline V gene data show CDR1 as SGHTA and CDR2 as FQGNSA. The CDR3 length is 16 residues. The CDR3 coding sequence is TGTGCCAGCAGCCGGCCCTCGGGGCCGACTCCCCATGAAGCTTTCTTT. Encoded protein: CASSRPSGPTPHEAFF.

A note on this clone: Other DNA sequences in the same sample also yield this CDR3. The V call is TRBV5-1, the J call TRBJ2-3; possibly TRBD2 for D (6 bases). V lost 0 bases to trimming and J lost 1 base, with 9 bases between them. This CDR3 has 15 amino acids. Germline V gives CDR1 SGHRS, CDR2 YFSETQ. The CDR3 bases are TGCGCCAGCAGCTTGGGGGGACTCCGCACAGATACGCAGTATTTT. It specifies CASSLGGLRTDTQYF. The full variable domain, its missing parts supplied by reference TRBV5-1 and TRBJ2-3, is KAGVTQTPRYLIKTRGQQVTLSCSPISGHRSVSWYQQTPGQGLQFLFEYFSETQRNKGNFPGRFSGRQFSNSRSEMNVSTLELGDSALYLCASSLGGLRTDTQYFGPGTRLTVL.

In nucleotides, the CDR3 is TGTGCCAGCAGCGCCCAGGGTTTAAAGGCCGCTGAAGCTTTCTTT. It specifies CASSAQGLKAAEAFF. The genes are TRBV7-9 and TRBJ1-1; D is possibly TRBD1 (5 bases). The V end lost 5 bases, the J end lost 6 bases, and 19 bases lay between the germline ends. The germline V gene has CDR1 SEHNR and CDR2 FQNEAQ (reference sequence). This CDR3 spans 15 amino acids.

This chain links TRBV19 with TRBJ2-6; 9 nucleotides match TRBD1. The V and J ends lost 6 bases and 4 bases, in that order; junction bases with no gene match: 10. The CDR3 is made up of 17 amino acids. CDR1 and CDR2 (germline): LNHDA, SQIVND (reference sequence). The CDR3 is CASSHGTGTSGANVLTF. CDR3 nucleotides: TGTGCCAGTAGCCACGGGACAGGGACGTCCGGGGCCAACGTCCTGACTTTC.

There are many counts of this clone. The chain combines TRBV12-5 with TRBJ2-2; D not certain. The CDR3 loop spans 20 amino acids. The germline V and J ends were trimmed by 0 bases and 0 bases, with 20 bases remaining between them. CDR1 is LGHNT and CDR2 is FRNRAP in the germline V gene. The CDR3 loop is CASGLVRGNSLFANTGELFF. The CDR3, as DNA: TGTGCTAGTGGTTTGGTACGTGGTAACAGCCTATTCGCGAACACCGGGGAGCTGTTTTTT.

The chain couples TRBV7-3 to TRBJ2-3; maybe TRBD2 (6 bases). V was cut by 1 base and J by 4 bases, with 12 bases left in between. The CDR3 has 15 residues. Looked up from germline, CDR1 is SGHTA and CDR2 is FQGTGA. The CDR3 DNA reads TGTGCCAGCAGCTTAAATGCCAGGGAGGCAGATACGCAGTATTTT. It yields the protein CASSLNAREADTQYF. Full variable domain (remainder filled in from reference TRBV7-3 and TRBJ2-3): GAGVSQTPSNKVTEKGKYVELRCDPISGHTALYWYRQSLGQGPEFLIYFQGTGAADDSGLPNDRFFAVRPEGSVSTLKIQRTERGDSAVYLCASSLNAREADTQYFGPGTRLTVL.

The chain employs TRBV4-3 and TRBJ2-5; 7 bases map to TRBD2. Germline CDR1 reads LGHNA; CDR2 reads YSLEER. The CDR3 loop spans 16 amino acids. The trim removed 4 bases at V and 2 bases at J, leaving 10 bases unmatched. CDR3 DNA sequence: TGCGCCAGCAGCCCTCGTTACGGGAGGAGACAAGAGACCCAGTACTTC. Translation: CASSPRYGRRQETQYF.

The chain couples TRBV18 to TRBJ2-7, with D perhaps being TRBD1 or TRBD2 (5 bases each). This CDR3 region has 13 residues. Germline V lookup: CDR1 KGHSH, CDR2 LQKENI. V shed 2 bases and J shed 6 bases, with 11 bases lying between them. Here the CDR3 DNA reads TGTGCCAGCTCACCAAGGGACCTGGGCGAGCAGTACTTC. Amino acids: CASSPRDLGEQYF. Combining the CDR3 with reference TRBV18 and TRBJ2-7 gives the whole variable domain NAGVMQNPRHLVRRRGQEARLRCSPMKGHSHVYWYRQLPEEGLKFMVYLQKENIIDESGMPKERFSAEFPKEGPSILRIQQVVRGDSAAYFCASSPRDLGEQYFGPGTRLTVT.

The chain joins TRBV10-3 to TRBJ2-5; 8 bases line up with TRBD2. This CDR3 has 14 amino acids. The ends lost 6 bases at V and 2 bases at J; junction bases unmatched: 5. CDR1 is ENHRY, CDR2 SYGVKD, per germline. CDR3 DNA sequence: TGTGCCATCAGACCCGCGGGAGGACAAGAGACCCAGTACTTC. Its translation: CAIRPAGGQETQYF.

CDR3 nucleotide sequence: TGTGCCAGCAGTTATCGAGGCCACGGGCCAAATGAAAAACTGTTTTTT. It yields the protein CASSYRGHGPNEKLFF. This chain joins TRBV6-5 and TRBJ1-4; no definite D call. Germline CDR1 reads MNHEY; CDR2 reads SVGAGI. Deletions cut 3 bases from V and 5 bases from J, with 16 bases between. The CDR3 contains 16 residues.

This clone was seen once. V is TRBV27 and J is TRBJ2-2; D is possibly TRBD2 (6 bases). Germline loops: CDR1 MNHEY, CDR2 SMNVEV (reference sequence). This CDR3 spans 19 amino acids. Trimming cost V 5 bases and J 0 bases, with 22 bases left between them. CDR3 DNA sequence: TGTGCCAGCAGTCAGGCCGTCGCTGCGGGACCCTCGAACACCGGGGAGCTGTTTTTT. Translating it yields CASSQAVAAGPSNTGELFF.

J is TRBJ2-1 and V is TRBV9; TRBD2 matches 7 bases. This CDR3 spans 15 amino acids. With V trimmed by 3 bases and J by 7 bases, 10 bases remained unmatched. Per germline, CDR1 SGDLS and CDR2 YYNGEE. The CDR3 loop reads CASSDLGLGANEQFF. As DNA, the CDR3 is TGTGCCAGCAGCGACCTCGGACTAGGGGCTAATGAGCAGTTCTTC. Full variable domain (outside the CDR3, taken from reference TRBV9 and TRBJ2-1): DSGVTQTPKHLITATGQRVTLRCSPRSGDLSVYWYQQSLDQGLQFLIQYYNGEERAKGNILERFSAQQFPDLHSELNLSSLELGDSALYFCASSDLGLGANEQFFGPGTRLTVL.

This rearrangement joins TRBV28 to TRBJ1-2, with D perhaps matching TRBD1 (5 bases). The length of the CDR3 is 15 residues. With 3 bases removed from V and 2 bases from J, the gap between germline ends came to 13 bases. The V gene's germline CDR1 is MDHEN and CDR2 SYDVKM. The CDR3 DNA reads TGTGCCAGCAGTTTCCAGGGACGGCTAAACTATGGCTACACCTTC. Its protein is CASSFQGRLNYGYTF.